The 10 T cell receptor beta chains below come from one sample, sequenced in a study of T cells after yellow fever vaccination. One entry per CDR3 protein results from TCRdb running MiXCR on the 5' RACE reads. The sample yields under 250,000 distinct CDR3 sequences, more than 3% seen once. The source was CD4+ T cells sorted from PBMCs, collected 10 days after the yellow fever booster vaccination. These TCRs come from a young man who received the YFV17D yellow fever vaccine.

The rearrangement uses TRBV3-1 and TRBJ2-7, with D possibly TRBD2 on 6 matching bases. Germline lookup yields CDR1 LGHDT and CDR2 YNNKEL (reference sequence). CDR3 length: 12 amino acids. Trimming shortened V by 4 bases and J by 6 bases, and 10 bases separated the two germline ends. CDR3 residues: CASSRGDSEQYV. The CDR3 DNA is TGTGCCAGCAGCCGAGGGGACTCCGAGCAGTACGTC.

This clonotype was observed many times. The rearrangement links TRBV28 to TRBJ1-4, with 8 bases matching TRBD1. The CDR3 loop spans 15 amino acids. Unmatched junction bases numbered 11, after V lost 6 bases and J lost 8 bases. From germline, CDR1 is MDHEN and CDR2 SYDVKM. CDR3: CASSDPGTGGEKLFF. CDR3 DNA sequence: TGTGCCAGCAGCGACCCCGGGACAGGCGGCGAAAAACTGTTTTTT.

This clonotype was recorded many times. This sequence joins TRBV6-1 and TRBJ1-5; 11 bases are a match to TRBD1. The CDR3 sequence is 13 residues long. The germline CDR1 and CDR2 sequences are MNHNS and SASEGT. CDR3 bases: TGTGCAGGGGGACAGGGGGGCAATCAGCCCCAGCATTTT. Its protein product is CAGGQGGNQPQHF.

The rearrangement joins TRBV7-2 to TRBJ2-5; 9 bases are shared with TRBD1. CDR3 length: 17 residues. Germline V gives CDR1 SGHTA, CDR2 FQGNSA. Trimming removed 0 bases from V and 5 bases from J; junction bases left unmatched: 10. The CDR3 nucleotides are TGTGCCAGCAGCTTAGCGCGGGGGACAGGGTTTCTGGAGACCCAGTACTTC. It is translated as CASSLARGTGFLETQYF.

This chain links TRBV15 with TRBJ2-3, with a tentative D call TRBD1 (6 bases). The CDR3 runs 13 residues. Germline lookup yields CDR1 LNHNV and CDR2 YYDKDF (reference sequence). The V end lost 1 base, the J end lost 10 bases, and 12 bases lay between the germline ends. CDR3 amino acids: CATSRGGPWAQYF. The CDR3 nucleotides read TGTGCCACCAGCAGAGGGGGGCCCTGGGCGCAGTATTTT.

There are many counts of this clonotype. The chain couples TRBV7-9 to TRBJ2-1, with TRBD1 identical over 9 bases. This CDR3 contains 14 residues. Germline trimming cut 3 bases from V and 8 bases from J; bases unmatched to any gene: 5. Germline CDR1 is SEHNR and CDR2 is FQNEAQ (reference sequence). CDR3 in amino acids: CASSLDRGDHEQFF. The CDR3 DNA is TGTGCCAGCAGCTTGGACAGGGGTGACCATGAGCAGTTCTTC.

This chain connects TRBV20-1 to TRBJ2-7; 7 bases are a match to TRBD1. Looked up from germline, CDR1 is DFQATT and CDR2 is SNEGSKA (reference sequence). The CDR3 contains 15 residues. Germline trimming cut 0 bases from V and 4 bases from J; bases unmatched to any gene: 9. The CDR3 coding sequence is TGCAGTGCTAGAGATCTTCGGACAGGCGAGTACGAGCAGTACTTC. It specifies CSARDLRTGEYEQYF.

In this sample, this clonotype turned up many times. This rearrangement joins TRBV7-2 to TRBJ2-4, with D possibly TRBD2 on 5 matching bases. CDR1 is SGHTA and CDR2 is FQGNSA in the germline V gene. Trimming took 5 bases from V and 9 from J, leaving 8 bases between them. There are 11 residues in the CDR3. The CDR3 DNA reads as TGTGCCAGCAGCATTGGAGGCATTCAGTACTTC. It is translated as CASSIGGIQYF.

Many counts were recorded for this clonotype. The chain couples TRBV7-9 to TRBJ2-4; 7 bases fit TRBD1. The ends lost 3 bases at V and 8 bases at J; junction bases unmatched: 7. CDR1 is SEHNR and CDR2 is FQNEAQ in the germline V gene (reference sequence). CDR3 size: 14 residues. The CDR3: CASSFGDRADIQYF. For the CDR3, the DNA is TGTGCCAGCAGCTTCGGTGACAGGGCTGACATTCAGTACTTC. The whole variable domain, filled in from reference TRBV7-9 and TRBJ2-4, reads DTGVSQNPRHKITKRGQNVTFRCDPISEHNRLYWYRQTLGQGPEFLTYFQNEAQLEKSRLLSDRFSAERPKGSFSTLEIQRTEQGDSAMYLCASSFGDRADIQYFGAGTRLSVL.

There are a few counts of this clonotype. Written as DNA, the CDR3 is TGTGCCAGCAGCTTAGTGGCAGGGGTTGGGGGAACTGAAGCTTTCTTT. Its protein product is CASSLVAGVGGTEAFF. The chain uses TRBV11-2 and TRBJ1-1, with D maybe TRBD1 (6 bases). The CDR3 length is 16 residues. V lost 1 base and J lost 5, with 17 bases in between. Germline lookup yields CDR1 SGHAT and CDR2 FQNNGV.